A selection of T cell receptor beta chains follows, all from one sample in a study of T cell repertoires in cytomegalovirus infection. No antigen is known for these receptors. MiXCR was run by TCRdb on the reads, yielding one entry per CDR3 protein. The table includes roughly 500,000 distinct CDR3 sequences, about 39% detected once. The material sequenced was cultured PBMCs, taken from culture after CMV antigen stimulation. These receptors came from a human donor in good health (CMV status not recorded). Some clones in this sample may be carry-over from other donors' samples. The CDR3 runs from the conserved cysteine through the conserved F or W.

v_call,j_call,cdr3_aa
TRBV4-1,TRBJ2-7,CASSQEKAGGLWEQYF
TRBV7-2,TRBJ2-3,CASSSLGQGTTDTQYF
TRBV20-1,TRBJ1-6,CSAQSGVSPLHF
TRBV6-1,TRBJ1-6,CASLTGNNSPLHF
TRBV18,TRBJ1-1,CASSQAQGETEAFF
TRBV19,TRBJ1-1,CASSLGWDTEAFF
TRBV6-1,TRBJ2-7,CASTAAGLTYEQYF
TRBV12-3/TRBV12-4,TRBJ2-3,CASSSLRGTDTQYF
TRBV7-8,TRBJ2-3,CASSIGQSTDTQYF
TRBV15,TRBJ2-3,CATSRDSNGPSTDTQYF
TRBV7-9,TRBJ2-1,CASSFGLRGHNEQFF
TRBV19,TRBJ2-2,CASRQGAGAGELFF
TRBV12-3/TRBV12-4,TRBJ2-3,CASRSPGPEDTQYF
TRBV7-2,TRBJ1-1,CASSLVGTRRVNTEAFF
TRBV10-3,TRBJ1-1,CAIRGTTGNTEAFF
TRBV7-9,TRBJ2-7,CASSSRRDSFGEQYF
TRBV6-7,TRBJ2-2,CASSYSGHPGTGELFF
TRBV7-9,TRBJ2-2,CASSHLAGVWTGELFF
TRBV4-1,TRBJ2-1,CASSQESKGRVYNEQFF
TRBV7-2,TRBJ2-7,CASSPTPGGLYEQYF
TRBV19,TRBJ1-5,CASSQTGFNQPQHF
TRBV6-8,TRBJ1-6,CASRGGTNSPLHF
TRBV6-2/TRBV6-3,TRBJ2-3,CASSTLDRAKRTDTQYF
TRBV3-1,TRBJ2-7,CASTKNGPYEQYF
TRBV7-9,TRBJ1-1,CASSLIGGPNTEAFF
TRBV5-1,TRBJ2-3,CASSLTSGGADTQYF
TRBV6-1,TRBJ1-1,CASSEYDRDTEAFF
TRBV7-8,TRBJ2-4,CASSPEDRLIVQYF
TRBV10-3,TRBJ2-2,CAISDLPENTGELFF
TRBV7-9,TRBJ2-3,CASSPSGTGGTDTQYF
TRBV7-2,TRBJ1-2,CASSSSLGQNYGYTF
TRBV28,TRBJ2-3,CASRGGSADTQYF
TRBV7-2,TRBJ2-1,CASSTTTRPEQFF
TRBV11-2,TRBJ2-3,CASSPSGGPTDTQYF
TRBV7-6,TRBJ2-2,CASSPAWAGELFF
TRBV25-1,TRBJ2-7,CASSEDSQGHEQYF
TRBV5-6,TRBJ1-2,CASSQGGHHYGYTF
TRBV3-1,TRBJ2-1,CASSPVSSANNEQFF
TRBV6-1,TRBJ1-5,CASRPRTGRSNQPQHF
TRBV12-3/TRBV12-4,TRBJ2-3,CASSLALTGLVKDTQYF
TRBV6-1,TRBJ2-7,CASSEARTGTSYEQYF
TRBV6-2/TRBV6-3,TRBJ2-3,CASSYWGLAESIEDTQYF
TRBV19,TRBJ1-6,CASSISGEGSPLHF